This T cell receptor (beta chain) derives from a study of T cells in Graves' hyperthyroidism and ophthalmopathy. CDR3 length: 15 amino acids. CDR1 is DFQATT, CDR2 SNEGSKA, per germline (reference sequence). V lost 3 bases to trimming and J lost 1 base; unmatched junction nucleotides: 4. Amplified regions were TCR beta CDR3 sequences from RNA transcripts. With the HTBI primer set, the TCR CDR3 went through a first round of RT-PCR. TCRdb redid the calling of the multiplex PCR reads with MiXCR, one entry per CDR3 protein. The data hold 660,000 or so distinct CDR3 sequences, with less than 25% observed a single time.

The clonotype comes from a young man with Graves' ophthalmopathy. V gene TRBV20-1 combines with J gene TRBJ2-1; 9 nucleotides align to TRBD1. Sequenced material: blood. The CDR3 bases are TGCAGTGCTAGTTTAGGACAGGGGTCCTACAATGAGCAGTTCTTC. Amino acids: CSASLGQGSYNEQFF.